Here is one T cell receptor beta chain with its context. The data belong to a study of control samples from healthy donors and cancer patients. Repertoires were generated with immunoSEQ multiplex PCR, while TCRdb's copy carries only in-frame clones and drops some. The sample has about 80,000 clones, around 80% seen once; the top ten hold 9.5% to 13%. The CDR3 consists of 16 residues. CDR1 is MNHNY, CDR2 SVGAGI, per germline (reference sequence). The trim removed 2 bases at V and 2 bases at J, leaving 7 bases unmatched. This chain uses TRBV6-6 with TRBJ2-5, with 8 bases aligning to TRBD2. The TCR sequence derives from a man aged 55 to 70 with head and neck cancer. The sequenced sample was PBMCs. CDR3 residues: CASSYGILAEQETQYF. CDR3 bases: TGTGCCAGCAGTTACGGGATACTAGCGGAGCAAGAGACCCAGTACTTC.